A single sample is the source of the 5 T cell receptor beta chains below, sequenced in a study of cytomegalovirus exposure and HLA in healthy donors. It was with 60 Vbeta and 13 Jbeta primers that the PCR ran. Profiled with immunoSEQ multiplex PCR; TCRdb holds only in-frame clones, not every one. This sample has 110,000 or so clones; about 78% occur once, and the top ten carry less than 15%. The sequenced sample was PBMCs. These receptor sequences come from a woman in her thirties or forties in good health and CMV-seropositive.

CDR3 in amino acids: CASSPSGVQSYEQYF. DNA of the CDR3: TGTGCCAGCAGCCCTTCAGGGGTACAGTCCTACGAGCAGTACTTC. The chain carries TRBV7-9 and TRBJ2-7; a possible D gene is TRBD1 (6 bases). CDR1 and CDR2 from the germline V gene are SEHNR and FQNEAQ (reference sequence). V dropped 5 bases and J dropped 1 base, with 15 bases sitting between them. The CDR3 runs 15 residues.

The gene calls are TRBV19 and TRBJ2-2, with 16 bases aligning to TRBD2. V lost 4 bases, J lost 3 bases, and 8 bases stayed unmatched. Germline CDR1 LNHDA, CDR2 SQIVND (reference sequence). There are 19 residues in the CDR3. CDR3 sequence: CASSNHGTSGGDYTGELFF. The CDR3, as DNA: TGTGCCAGTAGTAACCACGGGACTAGCGGGGGGGATTACACCGGGGAGCTGTTTTTT.

This sequence joins TRBV2 and TRBJ1-2, with D possibly being TRBD1 (6 bases). Germline CDR1 and CDR2: SNHLY and FYNNEI. The length of the CDR3 is 15 residues. V lost 3 bases and J lost 7, with 18 bases in between. CDR3 protein: CASSESGPVQGGYTF. For the CDR3, the DNA is TGTGCCAGCAGTGAGTCGGGGCCCGTACAGGGTGGCTACACCTTC.

The rearrangement joins TRBV15 to TRBJ2-4; D remains unclear. CDR1 is LNHNV and CDR2 is YYDKDF in the germline V gene (reference sequence). There are 16 residues in the CDR3. Trimming left V 5 bases short and J 0 bases short, with 14 bases between. The CDR3 bases are TGTGCCACCAGCCCCCAGTGGCTGGTAGCCAAAAACATTCAGTACTTC. Translated: CATSPQWLVAKNIQYF.

This clone was detected only once. The gene calls are TRBV5-5 and TRBJ1-2; tentatively, D is TRBD1 (5 bases). The CDR3 is made up of 14 amino acids. Germline V CDR1 and CDR2: SGHKS, YYEKEE (reference sequence). The V gene lost 4 bases and the J gene lost 4 bases, with 14 bases spanning the gap. The CDR3 DNA reads TGTGCCAGCAGCCCAGATAGCGGGGGCTATGGCTACACCTTC. This sequence encodes CASSPDSGGYGYTF.